The clone carrying this T cell receptor beta chain was detected only once. Under the authors' procedure: Reference gene primer amplification in the assay estimated nucleated cell counts. Sequenced by immunoSEQ multiplex PCR; TCRdb stores in-frame clones only, minus some. The D gene and trimming were derived from the DNA, and the V and J assignments and clone size from that table. The data show more than 200,000 clones, roughly 91% seen once. The data originate from a study of blood T cell repertoires in COVID-19. Study at large: Sites across the United States, Italy and Spain contributed samples from acute and convalescent COVID-19.

The CDR3 contains 14 residues. The germline CDR1 and CDR2 sequences are SGHAT and FQNNGV. V dropped 3 bases and J dropped 1 base, with 9 bases sitting between them. This chain links TRBV11-2 with TRBJ1-1; no clear D gene. This receptor was obtained from a young man in a cohort exposed to, infected with or recovered from COVID-19 (not recorded which). The source material was PBMCs or T cells enriched from blood (not recorded which). Here the CDR3 DNA reads TGTGCCAGCAGCTTCGGGTCCAGGAACACTGAAGCTTTCTTT. It yields the protein CASSFGSRNTEAFF. The entire variable domain, with the rest obtained from reference TRBV11-2 and TRBJ1-1, is as follows: EAGVAQSPRYKIIEKRQSVAFWCNPISGHATLYWYQQILGQGPKLLIQFQNNGVVDDSQLPKDRFSAERLKGVDSTLKIQPAKLEDSAVYLCASSFGSRNTEAFFGQGTRLTVV.